This T cell receptor beta chain came from a study of shared clonotypes between healthy human individuals. Study conclusions and caveats: A reduction in generation probabilities was seen for non-shared clonotypes relative to those shared by all four donors.

The CDR3 totals 13 residues. With 4 bases removed from V and 0 bases from J, the gap between germline ends came to 8 bases. The germline CDR1 and CDR2 sequences are SGHRS and YFSETQ. Investigators spread the genomic DNA of each subset evenly over several immunoSEQ plates. Profiling relied on immunoSEQ multiplex PCR, and the TCRdb table lists in-frame clones only, not all of them. The table lists about 2 million clones, 95% of them singletons. As concerns this clone: Its target is not known.

The TCR comes from a man in his late teens or twenties in good health. This chain joins TRBV5-1 and TRBJ2-7; D gene unclear. Sequenced: naive CD4+ T cells sorted from blood. Subset specified: CD45RA+ positively selected. The CDR3 reads CASSQHSSYEQYF. Written as DNA, the CDR3 is TGCGCCAGCAGCCAGCATAGCTCCTACGAGCAGTACTTC.